One and the same sample provided the 20 T cell receptor beta chains below, sequenced in a study of Ad26.COV2.S vaccination and SARS-CoV-2 variants. Data came from immunoSEQ multiplex PCR; TCRdb stores just in-frame clones and leaves some out. Here the sample spans 350,000 to 400,000 clones, about nine tenths being singletons. Documented treatment: about 20 received Ad26.COV2.S at low or high dose, single or two shots; five or six received placebo; per-sample allocation not given. On day 63 after the first injection, vaccine and placebo recipients gave samples. This specimen was peripheral blood, taken in a trial of Ad26.COV2.S vaccine versus placebo. All receptors come from a person between 18 and 59 years old who received the Ad26.COV2.S COVID-19 vaccine or a placebo.

The rearrangement uses TRBV6-4 and TRBJ1-2, with D possibly matching TRBD1 (6 bases). From germline, CDR1 is MRHNA and CDR2 SNTAGT. The V gene lost 8 bases and the J gene lost 8 bases, with 15 bases spanning the gap. This CDR3 spans 12 amino acids. CDR3 sequence reads: CASRGWGPGYTF. CDR3 nucleotides: TGTGCCAGCCGAGGATGGGGGCCGGGCTACACCTTC.

This clone was seen a handful of times. The genes are TRBV23-1 and TRBJ1-2; no firm D call. TRBV23-1 carries the ORF label, with uncertain function. The CDR3 has 15 residues. V lost 2 bases to trimming and J lost 0 bases, with 10 bases between them. The CDR3 DNA reads as TGCGCCAGCAGTCAAAGAAAGAAAGCTAACTATGGCTACACCTTC. Encoded protein: CASSQRKKANYGYTF.

The chain is built from TRBV7-9 and TRBJ1-1; D not resolved. Germline V gene lookup returns CDR1 SEHNR and CDR2 FQNEAQ (reference sequence). The V end was cut by 4 bases, the J end by 2 bases, with 11 bases between. This CDR3 comprises 14 residues. The CDR3 here is CASSSGRTNTEAFF. CDR3 DNA: TGTGCCAGCAGCTCAGGAAGGACCAACACTGAAGCTTTCTTT.

V is TRBV18 and J is TRBJ1-1; D might be TRBD1 (5 bases). V was clipped by 6 bases and J by 1 base, with 12 bases between them. The CDR3 runs 14 residues. Germline V gene lookup returns CDR1 KGHSH and CDR2 LQKENI. The CDR3 DNA sequence: TGTGCCAGCTCCGACAGCGCCAAGAACACTGAAGCTTTCTTT. Its translation: CASSDSAKNTEAFF.

V and J are TRBV27 and TRBJ1-5; possibly TRBD1 for D (6 bases). Deletions cut 6 bases from V and 0 bases from J, with 12 bases between. Germline values: CDR1 MNHEY, CDR2 SMNVEV (reference sequence). The CDR3 has 15 residues. CDR3 DNA sequence: TGTGCCAGCAGCCCCGGGGGCTATAGCAATCAGCCCCAGCATTTT. It encodes CASSPGGYSNQPQHF.

The J gene is TRBJ1-6, the V gene TRBV19, with D maybe TRBD1 (5 bases). The CDR3 has 16 amino acids. Germline V gene sequence: CDR1 LNHDA, CDR2 SQIVND (reference sequence). The V gene lost 3 bases and the J gene lost 6 bases, with 15 bases spanning the gap. Here the CDR3 reads CASSMGDLWGNSPLHF. The CDR3 bases are TGTGCCAGTAGTATGGGGGACCTTTGGGGTAATTCACCCCTCCACTTT. The variable domain in full, with the rest retrieved from reference TRBV19 and TRBJ1-6, is DGGITQSPKYLFRKEGQNVTLSCEQNLNHDAMYWYRQDPGQGLRLIYYSQIVNDFQKGDIAEGYSVSREKKESFPLTVTSAQKNPTAFYLCASSMGDLWGNSPLHFGNGTRLTVT.

The DNA of the CDR3 is TGTGCCAGCAGCTTAGGAGACAACTCTGGAAACACCATATATTTT. It yields the protein CASSLGDNSGNTIYF. V gene TRBV7-9 combines with J gene TRBJ1-3; no clear D. This CDR3 is built from 15 residues. From germline, CDR1 is SEHNR and CDR2 FQNEAQ (reference sequence). Trimming pared 1 base from V and 0 bases from J, leaving 7 bases between.

The DNA for the CDR3 is TGTGCCAGCAGCCCCAGAGGGGATTCGAACACTGAAGCTTTCTTT. Translated: CASSPRGDSNTEAFF. This sequence joins TRBV9 and TRBJ1-1; maybe TRBD1 (5 bases). The CDR3 has 15 residues. Germline values: CDR1 SGDLS, CDR2 YYNGEE. V lost 4 bases and J 1 base, leaving 14 bases between the germline ends.

The rearrangement joins TRBV3-1 (or the pseudogene TRBV3-2) to TRBJ2-5, with TRBD2 matching 11 bases. From germline, CDR1 is LGHDT and CDR2 YNNKEL (reference sequence). Unmatched junction bases numbered 1, after V lost 4 bases and J lost 0 bases. This CDR3 comprises 15 residues. The CDR3 here is CASSRLAGYQETQYF. The CDR3 DNA reads as TGTGCCAGCAGCCGACTAGCGGGGTACCAAGAGACCCAGTACTTC.

This chain connects TRBV18 to TRBJ1-2; 9 bases fit TRBD1. V trimming: 3 bases; J trimming: 6 bases; junction bases outside the gene matches: 14. The CDR3 is 17 amino acids. The germline V gene has CDR1 KGHSH and CDR2 LQKENI. The CDR3: CASSPYGTGWDRNGYTF. The CDR3 DNA reads as TGTGCCAGCTCACCCTACGGGACAGGGTGGGATCGAAATGGCTACACCTTC. The full variable domain, completed using reference TRBV18 and TRBJ1-2, is NAGVMQNPRHLVRRRGQEARLRCSPMKGHSHVYWYRQLPEEGLKFMVYLQKENIIDESGMPKERFSAEFPKEGPSILRIQQVVRGDSAAYFCASSPYGTGWDRNGYTFGSGTRLTVV.

This clone was seen once. V usage is TRBV5-8 and J usage is TRBJ1-1; 7 bases match TRBD1. Trimming took 2 bases from V and 0 from J; bases not matched to a gene: 4. Germline V gene data show CDR1 as SGHTS and CDR2 as YDEGEE. CDR3 length: 15 amino acids. The CDR3 sequence is CASSLRGLVNTEAFF. For the CDR3, the DNA is TGTGCCAGCAGCTTAAGGGGGCTAGTGAACACTGAAGCTTTCTTT.

The rearrangement joins TRBV25-1 to TRBJ2-7; the match to TRBD1 covers 9 bases. The V and J ends lost 10 bases and 0 bases, in that order; junction bases with no gene match: 19. Looked up from germline, CDR1 is MGHDK and CDR2 is SYGVNS. This CDR3 region has 18 residues. The CDR3 here is CAIQPGQGPLWCSYEQYF. In DNA, the CDR3 is TGTGCCATCCAACCGGGACAGGGACCTTTGTGGTGCTCCTACGAGCAGTACTTC.

J is TRBJ1-2 and V is TRBV7-8; 10 nucleotides align to TRBD1. The J segment lost 4 bases and the V segment lost 5 bases, leaving 10 bases of the junction unmatched. Germline assignment: CDR1 SGHVS and CDR2 FQNEAQ. The length of the CDR3 is 16 residues. This CDR3 is CASSNPWDRGPYGYTF. CDR3 nucleotides: TGTGCCAGCAGCAACCCCTGGGACAGGGGTCCCTATGGCTACACCTTC.

The chain joins TRBV28 to TRBJ1-1; D may be TRBD1 (5 bases). CDR3 length: 14 amino acids. Germline CDR1 MDHEN, CDR2 SYDVKM. Trimming took 2 bases from V and 1 from J, leaving 8 bases between them. CDR3 in amino acids: CASSLGDQNTEAFF. In nucleotides, the CDR3 is TGTGCCAGCAGTTTAGGGGACCAGAACACTGAAGCTTTCTTT.

CDR3 residues: CSARLGNGQYF. CDR3 nucleotides: TGCAGTGCTAGGCTTGGAAACGGGCAGTACTTC. This rearrangement joins TRBV20-1 to TRBJ2-7; D call uncertain. Trimming stripped 3 bases from V and 9 bases from J, with 12 bases between. The CDR3 is made up of 11 amino acids. The germline V gene has CDR1 DFQATT and CDR2 SNEGSKA (reference sequence).

The count of this clone is one. One end of the junction varies from germline; a read error may be responsible. This chain links TRBV4-1 with TRBJ2-1; D perhaps matches TRBD2 (5 bases). From germline, CDR1 is MGHRA and CDR2 YSYEKL. The CDR3 consists of 14 residues. The CDR3 DNA sequence: TGCGCCAGCAGCCAAGATATCGTCTCGCGAGGGTTGGTCTTC. The encoded protein is CASSQDIVSRGLVF.

This clone appeared once. The genes are TRBV5-1 and TRBJ2-7; a weak D match, TRBD1 (5 bases). The V gene's germline CDR1 is SGHRS and CDR2 YFSETQ. The CDR3 runs 12 residues. The CDR3 DNA reads as TGCGCTCAGGGAAACATTTTCTACGAGCAGTACTTC. It encodes CAQGNIFYEQYF.

This sequence joins TRBV7-9 and TRBJ1-5, with TRBD1 as a possible D gene (6 bases). The CDR3 contains 16 residues. Germline lookup yields CDR1 SEHNR and CDR2 FQNEAQ (reference sequence). Trimming pared 5 bases from V and 2 bases from J, leaving 16 bases between. The chain's CDR3 is CASSGGTTSGNQPQHF. The CDR3 DNA reads TGTGCCAGCAGCGGTGGGACAACCTCCGGCAATCAGCCCCAGCATTTT. Full variable domain (outside the CDR3, taken from reference TRBV7-9 and TRBJ1-5): DTGVSQNPRHKITKRGQNVTFRCDPISEHNRLYWYRQTLGQGPEFLTYFQNEAQLEKSRLLSDRFSAERPKGSFSTLEIQRTEQGDSAMYLCASSGGTTSGNQPQHFGDGTRLSIL.

The V gene is TRBV6-5, the J gene TRBJ1-6; D is unclear. This CDR3 comprises 15 residues. V was pared by 3 bases and J by 3 bases, with 9 bases between. Germline V gene sequence: CDR1 MNHEY, CDR2 SVGAGI. As DNA, the CDR3 is TGTGCCAGCAGTTATAACCTGAACTATAATTCACCCCTCCACTTT. It specifies CASSYNLNYNSPLHF.

This chain connects TRBV18 to TRBJ1-5; D ambiguous. Between the trimmed V and J ends, which lost 3 bases and 5 bases, there was a span of 23 bases. The germline V gene has CDR1 KGHSH and CDR2 LQKENI. CDR3 length equals 18 residues. CDR3 DNA sequence: TGTGCCAGCTCACCGATTCCCCCCTCGGGCAGCGGACATCAGCCCCAGCATTTT. Its translation is CASSPIPPSGSGHQPQHF.